These 6 T cell receptor beta chains were sequenced from one sample in a study of beta chain features in type 1 diabetes. Expressed TCRB transcripts were sequenced because the isolated RNA had all been reverse transcribed beforehand. The table came from immunoSEQ multiplex PCR; TCRdb's copy has only in-frame clones and leaves some out. The repertoire holds about 350,000 clones, 20% seen once, with 0.035% to 0.05% in the top ten. Sequencing was performed on naive CD4+ T cells from blood. Source of these receptors: a woman aged 18-30 years in good health.

The rearrangement uses TRBV5-4 and TRBJ1-2; no firm D call. With 4 bases removed from V and 8 bases from J, the gap between germline ends came to 15 bases. Germline loops: CDR1 SGHNT, CDR2 YYREEE (reference sequence). The CDR3 loop spans 13 amino acids. The CDR3 spells CASSASGVDGYTF. CDR3 DNA: TGTGCCAGCAGCGCTAGCGGGGTAGACGGCTACACCTTC.

The gene calls are TRBV9 and TRBJ2-7; the D gene is possibly TRBD1 (5 bases). Germline-derived CDR1 and CDR2 are SGDLS and YYNGEE. Trimming left V 4 bases short and J 3 bases short, with 14 bases between. The length of the CDR3 is 14 residues. The CDR3: CASSPRSDSYEQYF. For the CDR3, the DNA is TGTGCCAGCAGCCCCCGAAGTGACAGCTACGAGCAGTACTTC. The full variable domain, with the rest looked up from reference TRBV9 and TRBJ2-7, is DSGVTQTPKHLITATGQRVTLRCSPRSGDLSVYWYQQSLDQGLQFLIQYYNGEERAKGNILERFSAQQFPDLHSELNLSSLELGDSALYFCASSPRSDSYEQYFGPGTRLTVT.

This sequence joins TRBV4-2 and TRBJ2-7; the D gene is possibly TRBD2 (5 bases). V was pared by 1 base and J by 4 bases, with 17 bases between. CDR3 length: 16 amino acids. Germline lookup yields CDR1 LGHNA and CDR2 YNFKEQ. This chain's CDR3 is CASSQALGLGSYEQYF. DNA for the CDR3: TGTGCCAGCAGCCAAGCCCTAGGACTTGGTAGTTACGAGCAGTACTTC.

This clone was detected only once. The chain recombines TRBV12-5 with TRBJ1-2, with D maybe TRBD1 (5 bases). In germline, CDR1 is LGHNT, CDR2 FRNRAP. The CDR3 is 18 amino acids. Trimming took 0 bases from V and 1 from J, leaving 18 bases between them. The CDR3: CASGLVRRGLSSNYGYTF. In nucleotides, the CDR3 is TGTGCTAGTGGTTTGGTACGTCGGGGACTGTCCAGTAACTATGGCTACACCTTC.

The chain recombines TRBV7-9 with TRBJ2-5; 8 bases fit TRBD1. Trimming removed 5 bases from V and 2 bases from J; junction bases left unmatched: 7. The CDR3 length is 15 residues. Germline V CDR1 and CDR2: SEHNR, FQNEAQ (reference sequence). The CDR3 sequence: CASSLIGTGQETQYF. The CDR3 bases are TGTGCCAGCAGCCTCATCGGGACAGGACAAGAGACCCAGTACTTC.

Only a few counts were recorded for this clone. This CDR3 is also generated by other DNA sequences in the sample. CDR3 loop: CASSVEGNTEAFF. The CDR3 DNA sequence: TGTGCCAGCAGCGTTGAGGGGAACACTGAAGCTTTCTTT. The rearrangement uses TRBV9 and TRBJ1-1; D uncertain. The CDR3 has 13 residues. From germline, CDR1 is SGDLS and CDR2 YYNGEE. V was clipped by 2 bases and J by 1 base, with 6 bases between them.